Reported below is one TCR beta chain. The data originate from a study of T cells after somatic rescue of genetic block. Sequencing used immunoSEQ multiplex PCR; TCRdb keeps in-frame clones, though not all of them. The sample shows approximately 100,000 clones, just under 90% of them seen only once. From germline, CDR1 is MDHEN and CDR2 SYDVKM. The J segment lost 6 bases and the V segment lost 7 bases, leaving 13 bases of the junction unmatched. The CDR3 totals 15 residues. This clonotype was sampled from a young woman. V gene TRBV28 combines with J gene TRBJ1-1; 8 bases map to TRBD1. The sequenced material came from peripheral blood mononuclear cells (PBMCs). CDR3 residues: CASTLRAGGISEAFF. The CDR3 DNA reads as TGTGCCAGCACCTTAAGGGCAGGGGGCATCTCTGAAGCTTTCTTT.